This T cell receptor (beta chain) was observed in a study of T cells in tuberculosis. Across the study: A South African cohort included IGRA-negative adolescents, latently infected IGRA-positive adolescents and adults with active tuberculosis. Within 7 days of starting treatment, or before, PBMC were stored.

About this clone: What it binds is not known.

V lost 3 bases and J lost 1; bases outside the gene matches: 10. Per germline, CDR1 KGHSH and CDR2 LQKENI. The CDR3 is made up of 18 amino acids. Findings of the study overall: GMM-specific TCRs were nearer to active tuberculosis alpha repertoires, suggesting expansion.

Here immunoSEQ multiplex PCR was the method, and the copy in TCRdb shows in-frame clones only, minus some. The data show more than 9,000 clones, approximately 94% seen once. Sequenced input: PBMCs. This receptor was taken from an adult with tuberculosis. V gene TRBV18 combines with J gene TRBJ2-1; 9 nucleotides match TRBD1. CDR3 coding DNA: TGTGCCAGCTCACCCAAATCTCCGGGACAGGGTTCCTACAATGAGCAGTTCTTC. Translation gives CASSPKSPGQGSYNEQFF.